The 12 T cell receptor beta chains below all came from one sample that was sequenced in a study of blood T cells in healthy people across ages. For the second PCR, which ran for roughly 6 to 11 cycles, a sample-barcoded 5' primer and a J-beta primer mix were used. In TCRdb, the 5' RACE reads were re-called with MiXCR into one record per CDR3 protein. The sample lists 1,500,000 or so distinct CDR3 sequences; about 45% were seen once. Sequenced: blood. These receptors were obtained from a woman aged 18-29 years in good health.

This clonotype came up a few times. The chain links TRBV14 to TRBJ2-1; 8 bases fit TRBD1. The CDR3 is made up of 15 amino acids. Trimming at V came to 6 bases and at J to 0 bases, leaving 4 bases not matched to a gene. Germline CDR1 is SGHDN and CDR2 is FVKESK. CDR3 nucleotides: TGTGCCAGCAGGCACAGGGGGAGCTCCTACAATGAGCAGTTCTTC. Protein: CASRHRGSSYNEQFF.

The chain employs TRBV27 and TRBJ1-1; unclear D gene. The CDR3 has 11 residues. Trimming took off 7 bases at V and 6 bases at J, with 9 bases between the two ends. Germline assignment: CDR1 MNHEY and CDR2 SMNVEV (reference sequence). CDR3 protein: CASKKGAEAFF. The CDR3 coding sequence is TGTGCCAGCAAGAAGGGCGCTGAAGCTTTCTTT.

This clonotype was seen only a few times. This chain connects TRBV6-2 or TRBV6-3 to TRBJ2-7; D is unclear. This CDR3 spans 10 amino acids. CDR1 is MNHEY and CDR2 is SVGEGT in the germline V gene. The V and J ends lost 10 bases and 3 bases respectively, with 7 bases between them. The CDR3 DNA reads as TGTGCCACCCGGTACTACGAGCAGTACTTC. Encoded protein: CATRYYEQYF.

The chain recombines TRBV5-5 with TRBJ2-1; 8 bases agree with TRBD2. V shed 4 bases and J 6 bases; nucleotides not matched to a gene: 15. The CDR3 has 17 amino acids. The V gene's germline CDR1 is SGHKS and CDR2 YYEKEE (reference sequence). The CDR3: CASSTHPGLGSFNEQFF. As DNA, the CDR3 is TGTGCCAGCAGCACCCACCCGGGACTAGGTTCGTTCAATGAGCAGTTCTTC.

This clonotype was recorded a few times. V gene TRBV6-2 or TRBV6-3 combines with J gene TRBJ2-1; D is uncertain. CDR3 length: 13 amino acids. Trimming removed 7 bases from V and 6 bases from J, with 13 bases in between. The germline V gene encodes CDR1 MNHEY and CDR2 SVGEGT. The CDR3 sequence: CASTLRTINEQFF. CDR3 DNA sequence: TGTGCCAGCACATTGCGGACGATCAATGAGCAGTTCTTC.

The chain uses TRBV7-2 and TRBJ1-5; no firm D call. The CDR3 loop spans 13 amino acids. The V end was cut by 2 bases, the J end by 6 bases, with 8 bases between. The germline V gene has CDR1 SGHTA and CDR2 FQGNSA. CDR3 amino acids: CASSLIEGQPQHF. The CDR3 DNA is TGTGCCAGCAGCTTAATCGAGGGTCAGCCCCAGCATTTT.

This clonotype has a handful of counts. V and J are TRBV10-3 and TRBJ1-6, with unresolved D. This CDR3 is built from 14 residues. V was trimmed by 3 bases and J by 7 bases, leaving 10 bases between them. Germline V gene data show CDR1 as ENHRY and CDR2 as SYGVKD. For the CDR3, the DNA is TGTGCCATCAGTGAAGCCGTAGGGAATTCACCCCTCCACTTT. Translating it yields CAISEAVGNSPLHF.

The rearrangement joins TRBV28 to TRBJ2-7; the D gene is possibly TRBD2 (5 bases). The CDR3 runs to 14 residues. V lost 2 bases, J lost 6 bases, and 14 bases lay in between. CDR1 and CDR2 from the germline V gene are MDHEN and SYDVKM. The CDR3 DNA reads TGTGCCAGCAGTTTACAGCGGACGGTTGGCGAGCAGTACTTC. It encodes CASSLQRTVGEQYF. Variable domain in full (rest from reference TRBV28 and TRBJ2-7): DVKVTQSSRYLVKRTGEKVFLECVQDMDHENMFWYRQDPGLGLRLIYFSYDVKMKEKGDIPEGYSVSREKKERFSLILESASTNQTSMYLCASSLQRTVGEQYFGPGTRLTVT.

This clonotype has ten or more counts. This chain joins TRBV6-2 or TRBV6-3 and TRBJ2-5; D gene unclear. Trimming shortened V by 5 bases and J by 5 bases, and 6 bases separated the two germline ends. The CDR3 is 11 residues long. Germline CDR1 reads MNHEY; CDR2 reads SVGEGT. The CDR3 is CASSTRETQYF. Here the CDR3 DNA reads TGTGCCAGCAGTACAAGGGAGACCCAGTACTTC.

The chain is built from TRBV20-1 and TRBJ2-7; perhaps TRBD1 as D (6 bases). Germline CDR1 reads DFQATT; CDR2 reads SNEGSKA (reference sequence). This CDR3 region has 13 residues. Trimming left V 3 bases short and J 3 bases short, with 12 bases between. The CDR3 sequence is CSARDRVGYEQYF. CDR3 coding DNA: TGCAGTGCTAGGGACAGAGTCGGCTACGAGCAGTACTTC.

The DNA for the CDR3 is TGTGCCAGCACGGGAGGAAGATTGCAGGGAAAGCACACCGGGGAGCTGTTTTTT. Translating it yields CASTGGRLQGKHTGELFF. The chain joins TRBV3-1 to TRBJ2-2; 7 bases are a match to TRBD2. V shed 7 bases, J shed 3 bases, and the junction held 17 bases outside the gene matches. The length of the CDR3 is 18 residues. The germline V gene encodes CDR1 LGHDT and CDR2 YNNKEL (reference sequence).

For the CDR3, the DNA is TGCAGTGCTTCCCGGGACAAGAACACCGGGGAGCTGTTTTTT. This codes for CSASRDKNTGELFF. J is TRBJ2-2 and V is TRBV20-1; weak D call: TRBD1 (6 bases). The germline V gene has CDR1 DFQATT and CDR2 SNEGSKA (reference sequence). Trimming removed 5 bases from V and 1 base from J, with 11 bases in between. This CDR3 is 14 amino acids long.